Listed below are T cell receptor beta chains from one sample, sequenced in a study of vaccination and CD4 T cells after COVID-19. No cognate antigen is known for these TCRs. TCRdb re-analysed the PCR reads in MiXCR, keeping a single row per CDR3 protein. Here the sample spans some 15,000 distinct CDR3 sequences, 24% being singletons. Sequencing used CD4+ T cells from blood, cultured in vitro, obtained after SARS-CoV-2 vaccination. These receptors were obtained from a human donor who had recovered from COVID-19. Both conserved end residues are part of each CDR3. Each record gives: CDR3 length, D gene, V gene, J gene, clone size, CDR3 DNA, CDR3 protein. A D gene is named only where the DNA matches it firmly. Size tells how often a clone was seen (once, few, many) or the class of an expanded clone, and some rows leave it out.

14	.	TRBV12-3/TRBV12-4	TRBJ1-2	.	TGTGCCAGCAGGCTCCAGGAAGCTAACTATGGCTACACCTTC	CASRLQEANYGYTF
13	.	TRBV7-2	TRBJ2-2	medium-sized	TGTGCCAGCAGCTTGGGGCAGACCGGGGAGCTGTTTTTT	CASSLGQTGELFF
11	.	TRBV30	TRBJ2-7	few	TGTGCCTGGGCAACAGTGCGCGAGCAGTACTTC	CAWATVREQYF
16	TRBD2	TRBV15	TRBJ2-3	.	TGTGCCACCAATCTGGGGACTAGCGGGAGCGCAGATACGCAGTATTTT	CATNLGTSGSADTQYF
12	.	TRBV19	TRBJ1-2	few	TGTGCCAGTAGTATTGGGACAATTGGCTACACCTTC	CASSIGTIGYTF
14	TRBD1	TRBV12-3/TRBV12-4	TRBJ2-5	.	TGTGCCAGCAGTTTTAAGGACAGGCCCGTTACCCAGTACTTC	CASSFKDRPVTQYF
13	.	TRBV10-1	TRBJ2-2	few	TGCGCCAGCAGGGGCACGAACACCGGGGAGCTGTTTTTT	CASRGTNTGELFF
14	.	TRBV15	TRBJ1-5	.	TGTGCCACCAGCGTAAGTGTCATGAATCAGCCCCAGCATTTT	CATSVSVMNQPQHF
12	TRBD1	TRBV27	TRBJ1-1	.	TGTGCCAGCGGCCCCAGACAGGGGACCGCTTTCTTT	CASGPRQGTAFF
14	.	TRBV7-2	TRBJ2-1	.	TGTGCCAGCAGCCCAGGGCCGAAACACAATGAGCAGTTCTTC	CASSPGPKHNEQFF
15	TRBD1	TRBV11-3	TRBJ2-5	.	TGTGCCAGCAGCCGACAGGGGGCGAACCAAGAGACCCAGTACTTC	CASSRQGANQETQYF
16	.	TRBV2	TRBJ2-5	few	TGTGCCAGCAGTAAGAGTGTCGTGGCGGAGTTGGAGACCCAGTACTTC	CASSKSVVAELETQYF
15	TRBD2	TRBV20-1	TRBJ2-2	.	TGCAGTGCTCTACTTAGCGGGGGGGGTGCCGGGGAGCTGTTTTTT	CSALLSGGGAGELFF
15	TRBD1	TRBV7-2	TRBJ1-2	few	TGTGCCAGCAGGCCCCCAGGGGGGTCTAACTATGGCTACACCTTC	CASRPPGGSNYGYTF
15	.	TRBV7-6	TRBJ1-6	.	TGTGCCAGCACCCAATCGCGGGCTAATAATTCACCCCTCCACTTT	CASTQSRANNSPLHF
16	TRBD1	TRBV7-9	TRBJ1-1	.	TGTGCCAGCAGCTTAGCCTACAGGGGATTAAACACTGAAGCTTTCTTT	CASSLAYRGLNTEAFF
14	TRBD2	TRBV20-1	TRBJ2-5	medium-sized	TGCAGTGCCGATAAGGGACTAGCTGGAGAGACCCAGTACTTC	CSADKGLAGETQYF
13	.	TRBV7-9	TRBJ1-1	.	TGTGCCAGCAGCGTTCCGGGGGAAACTGAAGCTTTCTTT	CASSVPGETEAFF
14	.	TRBV6-1	TRBJ2-5	.	TGTGCCAACCCGGACAGTCGTCCAAAAGAGACCCAGTACTTC	CANPDSRPKETQYF
15	TRBD1	TRBV7-3	TRBJ2-2	few	TGTGCCAGCAGCCCTGGTGGGACAGAGGGCGGGGAGCTGTTTTTT	CASSPGGTEGGELFF
12	.	TRBV6-2/TRBV6-3	TRBJ2-5	.	TGTGCCAGCAGCCAGGGGTGGGAGACCCAGTACTTC	CASSQGWETQYF
11	.	TRBV20-1	TRBJ2-3	few	TGCAGTGGACCGGGCGTGGATACGCAGTATTTT	CSGPGVDTQYF
12	.	TRBV30	TRBJ1-3	.	TGTGCCTGGAGTGGGGGGGGAAACACCATATATTTT	CAWSGGGNTIYF
14	.	TRBV6-2/TRBV6-3	TRBJ1-2	.	TGTGCCAGCAGCAAACCGGGACCCCTCTTCGGCTACACCTTC	CASSKPGPLFGYTF
14	.	TRBV28	TRBJ2-2	.	TGTGCCAGCAGCACAGGACAGAACACCGGGGAGCTGTTTTTT	CASSTGQNTGELFF
16	.	TRBV6-2/TRBV6-3	TRBJ2-7	few	TGTGCCAGCAGTTCTAATTTGGGACCCTCCGGGTACGAGCAGTACTTC	CASSSNLGPSGYEQYF
14	.	TRBV5-1	TRBJ2-5	.	TGCGCCAGCACAGGCGCGGGACTTGGAGAGACCCAGTACTTC	CASTGAGLGETQYF
13	.	TRBV29-1	TRBJ2-7	.	TGCAGCGTTGTTGTCCAGGGACCCTACGAGCAGTACTTC	CSVVVQGPYEQYF
15	.	TRBV11-2	TRBJ2-1	.	TGTGCCAGCAGCTTAAGTAGGACCTCCTCGAATGAGCAGTTCTTC	CASSLSRTSSNEQFF